This T cell receptor (beta chain) appears in the sequencing data of a study of T cells after yellow fever vaccination. Findings and caveats of the study: A secondary response was less intense yet reached its peak sooner, at day 5 versus 15. Post-booster repertoires contained most primary-vaccination clones again (about 95% CD4, over 70% CD8). CD4 and CD8 compartments shared a small share of clonotypes.

This clonotype was recorded many times. Its target is unknown. MiXCR, run by TCRdb on the 5' RACE reads, gives a single entry per CDR3 protein. The table shows 230,000 or so distinct CDR3 sequences, with more than 6.5% occurring only once. This CDR3 is built from 15 residues. Germline CDR1 and CDR2: SGDLS and YYNGEE. J was trimmed by 2 bases and V by 2 bases; bases with no gene match: 3. This material consisted of CD4+ T cells sorted from PBMCs, taken on the day of the yellow fever booster vaccination. This chain links TRBV9 with TRBJ2-1; 8 positions match TRBD1. The TCR originated in a man aged 25-45 years who received the YFV17D yellow fever vaccine. The CDR3 sequence is CASSVDRGPYNEQFF. The CDR3 DNA follows: TGTGCCAGCAGCGTCGACAGGGGTCCCTACAATGAGCAGTTCTTC.